This T cell receptor beta chain was identified during a study of blood T cell repertoires in COVID-19. At the level of the study: Both acute and convalescent COVID-19 samples were obtained from the United States, Italy and Spain.

V lost 2 bases, J lost 3 bases, and 7 bases stayed unmatched. The length of the CDR3 is 15 residues. Germline V gene sequence: CDR1 SGHKS, CDR2 YYEKEE (reference sequence). This clone was counted once. Method: immunoSEQ multiplex PCR; TCRdb's copy keeps in-frame clones and lacks some. The profile shows about 110,000 clones, 65% to 90% of them singletons. Sequenced: peripheral blood. The chain employs TRBV5-5 and TRBJ2-7; 8 nucleotides align to TRBD1. The TCR was taken from a man in his forties or fifties with acute or convalescent COVID-19. The CDR3 spells CASSFPDRAFYEQYF. CDR3 in DNA: TGTGCCAGCAGCTTCCCGGACAGGGCGTTCTACGAGCAGTACTTC.